This passage covers 3 T cell receptor beta chains from one sample sequenced in a study of T cell repertoires in cytomegalovirus infection. MiXCR, run by TCRdb on the reads, gives a single entry per CDR3 protein. Of approximately 500,000 distinct CDR3 sequences in the sample, 15% to 20% were seen once. The sample was CD8+ T cells from PBMCs. These receptors were taken from a human donor in good health (CMV status not recorded). Some clones in this sample may be carry-over from other donors' samples.

The rearrangement links TRBV3-1 to TRBJ2-7; the match to TRBD1 covers 8 bases. The CDR3 totals 15 residues. The V gene's germline CDR1 is LGHDT and CDR2 YNNKEL (reference sequence). V was pared by 8 bases and J by 0 bases, with 9 bases of the junction left unmatched. CDR3 bases: TGTGCCAGCCACGTGGCGGACAGGGCCTCCTACGAGCAGTACTTC. It specifies CASHVADRASYEQYF.

This chain uses TRBV6-5 with TRBJ1-4, with a tentative D call TRBD1 (6 bases). The CDR3 has 16 residues. CDR1 and CDR2 from the germline V gene are MNHEY and SVGAGI. The V end lost 2 bases, the J end lost 3 bases, and 13 bases lay between the germline ends. The CDR3 nucleotides are TGTGCCAGCAGTTACGCGACGACAGGACCTAATGAAAAACTGTTTTTT. As protein: CASSYATTGPNEKLFF.

This clonotype was found a few times. The chain employs TRBV13 and TRBJ1-5; no definite D call. This CDR3 contains 15 residues. Germline CDR1 PRHDT, CDR2 FYEKMQ (reference sequence). Trimming cost V 0 bases and J 5 bases, with 11 bases left between them. CDR3: CASSLGRPGDQPQHF. In nucleotides, the CDR3 is TGTGCCAGCAGCTTAGGGAGGCCCGGGGATCAGCCCCAGCATTTT.